This TCR beta chain derives from a study of control samples from healthy donors and cancer patients. Using immunoSEQ multiplex PCR, the repertoire was profiled, and TCRdb retains in-frame clones only, with some absent. The table lists approximately 89,000 clones, more than 75% of them singletons. Trimming removed 3 bases from V and 4 bases from J, with 13 bases in between. The CDR3 extends over 14 amino acids. The germline V gene has CDR1 SGDLS and CDR2 YYNGEE. The TCR sequence derives from a woman aged 40 to 50 in good health. The sequencing sample was made of blood. This chain connects TRBV9 to TRBJ2-5; unclear D gene. The CDR3 here is CASSAGIGIETQYF. CDR3 coding DNA: TGTGCCAGCAGCGCTGGCATAGGGATAGAGACCCAGTACTTC.